Below, 20 T cell receptor beta chains from the same sample are listed, as sequenced in a study of control samples from healthy donors and cancer patients. The table came from immunoSEQ multiplex PCR; TCRdb's copy has only in-frame clones and leaves some out. The data contain about 73,000 clones, 94% of them singletons. The sample consisted of blood. Every receptor here comes from a woman aged 40 to 49 in good health.

This clone was observed a single time. The chain combines TRBV3-1 (or the pseudogene TRBV3-2) with TRBJ2-3; D is unresolved. Deletions cut 3 bases from V and 2 bases from J, with 3 bases between. The CDR3 spans 12 residues. CDR1 is LGHDT and CDR2 is YNNKEL in the germline V gene (reference sequence). The CDR3 DNA follows: TGTGCCAGCAGCCAGATCACAGATACGCAGTATTTT. It specifies CASSQITDTQYF.

This rearrangement joins TRBV27 to TRBJ1-5; 8 bases line up with TRBD1. V dropped 6 bases and J dropped 7; count of bases not matched to a gene: 8. CDR3 size: 14 residues. CDR1 is MNHEY, CDR2 SMNVEV, per germline (reference sequence). The CDR3 DNA reads TGTGCCAGCAGACCGGGACAGGCCCCCCAGCCCCAGCATTTT. This gives the protein CASRPGQAPQPQHF.

This clone turned up a few times. The J gene is TRBJ1-2, the V gene TRBV29-1; D possibly corresponds to TRBD1 (5 bases). The CDR3 is made up of 13 amino acids. Germline assignment: CDR1 SQVTM and CDR2 ANQGSEA. V lost 4 bases, J lost 6 bases, and 15 bases lay in between. This CDR3 is CSVVREFQDGYTF. The CDR3 DNA is TGCAGCGTTGTCAGGGAATTCCAAGATGGCTACACCTTC.

V is TRBV7-9 and J is TRBJ2-4, with D maybe TRBD1 (6 bases). CDR3 length: 16 amino acids. Germline loops: CDR1 SEHNR, CDR2 FQNEAQ (reference sequence). The V end was cut by 5 bases, the J end by 3 bases, with 17 bases between. CDR3 sequence (DNA): TGTGCCAGCAGCCCGGGCCGAACAGGGAGCAAAAACATTCAGTACTTC. It codes for CASSPGRTGSKNIQYF.

The rearrangement joins TRBV5-5 to TRBJ2-6; TRBD2 matches 7 bases. CDR3 length equals 15 residues. Trimming removed 2 bases from V and 4 bases from J; junction bases left unmatched: 3. Germline V CDR1 and CDR2: SGHKS, YYEKEE (reference sequence). The CDR3 DNA reads as TGTGCCAGCAGCTTAGCGGGGATCGGGGCCAACGTCCTGACTTTC. It specifies CASSLAGIGANVLTF. Supplemented by reference TRBV5-5 and TRBJ2-6, the full variable domain reads DAGVTQSPTHLIKTRGQQVTLRCSPISGHKSVSWYQQVLGQGPQFIFQYYEKEERGRGNFPDRFSARQFPNYSSELNVNALLLGDSALYLCASSLAGIGANVLTFGAGSRLTVL.

The CDR3 protein is CASSLGGGASSPLHF. CDR3 nucleotide sequence: TGTGCCAGCAGTTTAGGCGGGGGCGCTTCTTCACCCCTCCACTTT. The chain couples TRBV27 to TRBJ1-6; maybe TRBD1 (6 bases). V lost 2 bases and J lost 9, with 14 bases in between. The CDR3 totals 15 residues. Germline V gives CDR1 MNHEY, CDR2 SMNVEV (reference sequence).

The rearrangement links TRBV21-1 to TRBJ1-1. TRBV21-1 is listed as a pseudogene. The CDR3 length is 13 residues. CDR3 region: CASSKDRQPEAFF. The DNA for the CDR3 is TGTGCCAGCAGCAAAGATAGGCAACCTGAAGCTTTCTTT.

The chain links TRBV5-4 to TRBJ1-2; a possible D gene is TRBD1 (5 bases). Germline V gives CDR1 SGHNT, CDR2 YYREEE (reference sequence). With 0 bases removed from V and 4 bases from J, the gap between germline ends came to 13 bases. The CDR3 length is 15 residues. The CDR3 DNA is TGTGCCAGCAGCTTGGGAAGGGGCGGGTTCTATGGCTACACCTTC. The encoded protein is CASSLGRGGFYGYTF.

The chain recombines TRBV2 with TRBJ2-3; TRBD2 aligns across 11 bases. From germline, CDR1 is SNHLY and CDR2 FYNNEI. The length of the CDR3 is 15 residues. The V gene end was trimmed by 3 bases and the J gene end by 8 bases; junction bases not matched to a gene: 7. The CDR3 DNA reads as TGTGCCAGCAGTGAGCTAGCGGGAGGCTATGGTACGCAGTATTTT. It encodes CASSELAGGYGTQYF.

The chain is built from TRBV19 and TRBJ1-1; TRBD1 matches at 7 bases. Germline V gene lookup returns CDR1 LNHDA and CDR2 SQIVND (reference sequence). V lost 4 bases, J lost 1 base, and 3 bases stayed unmatched. The CDR3 consists of 14 residues. The CDR3 is CASSRDRPNTEAFF. The CDR3 coding sequence is TGTGCCAGTAGTAGGGACAGACCGAACACTGAAGCTTTCTTT.

This rearrangement joins TRBV30 to TRBJ2-1, with 9 bases matching TRBD2. CDR1 GTSNPN and CDR2 SVGIG come from the germline V gene (reference sequence). Unmatched junction bases numbered 6, after V lost 3 bases and J lost 3 bases. The CDR3 length is 15 residues. The DNA of the CDR3 is TGTGCCTGGAGAGGGCTAGCGGGGTTCTACAATGAGCAGTTCTTC. Translating gives CAWRGLAGFYNEQFF.

This rearrangement joins TRBV12-3 or TRBV12-4 to TRBJ1-4; D is undetermined. This CDR3 region has 13 residues. Trimming pared 3 bases from V and 7 bases from J, leaving 9 bases between. The CDR3 coding sequence is TGTGCCAGCAGTTTTCTAACAGTTGAAAAACTGTTTTTT. Translation gives CASSFLTVEKLFF.

The chain employs TRBV28 and TRBJ1-5; D may be TRBD1 (6 bases). Germline CDR1 is MDHEN and CDR2 is SYDVKM. The CDR3 sequence is 15 residues long. Trimming took off 4 bases at V and 0 bases at J, with 10 bases between the two ends. CDR3 protein: CASSSGVYSNQPQHF. Written as DNA, the CDR3 is TGTGCCAGCAGTTCAGGGGTGTATAGCAATCAGCCCCAGCATTTT.

V and J are TRBV19 and TRBJ1-5; D might be TRBD1 (6 bases). V was pared by 6 bases and J by 1 base, with 10 bases between. Per germline, CDR1 LNHDA and CDR2 SQIVND (reference sequence). The CDR3 contains 14 residues. CDR3 DNA: TGTGCCAGTAGCCCCACAGGGAGCAATCAGCCCCAGCATTTT. Its protein is CASSPTGSNQPQHF.

The rearrangement uses TRBV2 and TRBJ1-3, with D unclear. This CDR3 comprises 16 residues. Germline V gene lookup returns CDR1 SNHLY and CDR2 FYNNEI. With 1 base removed from V and 1 base from J, the gap between germline ends came to 11 bases. The CDR3 spells CASSEGLGISGNTIYF. Written as DNA, the CDR3 is TGTGCCAGCAGTGAAGGATTGGGAATATCTGGAAACACCATATATTTT.

V and J are TRBV6-5 and TRBJ2-3, with 7 bases fitting TRBD2. This CDR3 has 16 amino acids. With 0 bases clipped from V and 3 bases from J, the junction kept 6 bases outside the gene matches. The germline V gene encodes CDR1 MNHEY and CDR2 SVGAGI. Written as DNA, the CDR3 is TGTGCCAGCAGTTACTCGGGAGGGAGCGGTACAGATACGCAGTATTTT. Its protein product is CASSYSGGSGTDTQYF.

Note on this clone: The junction departs from the called germline gene at one end, perhaps through a read error. This chain connects TRBV6-2 or TRBV6-3 to TRBJ1-5; possible D gene TRBD1, 6 bases. Germline lookup yields CDR1 MNHEY and CDR2 SVGEGT. This CDR3 comprises 16 residues. The CDR3 spells CAGSSPGHTSNQPQHF. The CDR3 region has the DNA TGTGCCGGCAGTTCTCCGGGACATACCAGCAATCAGCCCCAGCATTTT.

V is TRBV19 and J is TRBJ2-3, with D unclear. The CDR3 runs to 14 residues. V was trimmed by 3 bases and J by 2 bases, leaving 9 bases between them. In germline, CDR1 is LNHDA, CDR2 SQIVND (reference sequence). The CDR3 here is CASSMVSLTDTQYF. CDR3 bases: TGTGCCAGTAGTATGGTTTCCCTCACAGATACGCAGTATTTT.

V usage is TRBV12-5 and J usage is TRBJ2-3; 7 positions match TRBD1. CDR3 length: 15 residues. Trimming at V came to 6 bases and at J to 0 bases, leaving 6 bases not matched to a gene. CDR1 LGHNT and CDR2 FRNRAP come from the germline V gene. This CDR3 is CASGNRGTSTDTQYF. The CDR3 bases are TGTGCTAGTGGGAACAGGGGAACTAGCACAGATACGCAGTATTTT.

The chain is built from TRBV5-1 and TRBJ2-1; TRBD2 agrees at 8 bases. The germline V gene encodes CDR1 SGHRS and CDR2 YFSETQ. J lost 0 bases, V lost 5 bases, and 10 bases had no gene match. The CDR3 has 17 residues. CDR3 sequence (DNA): TGCGCCAGCAGTTCGTCTAAGCGGGGGACCTCCTACAATGAGCAGTTCTTC. Translation: CASSSSKRGTSYNEQFF.